Listed below are T cell receptor beta chains from one sample, sequenced in a study of blood T cell repertoires in COVID-19. Only in-frame clones appear in the TCRdb table, and some are missing; sequencing was by immunoSEQ multiplex PCR. The data hold roughly 150,000 clones, with roughly 84% observed a single time. The sample comprised peripheral blood. The source of these receptors is a human donor in a cohort sampled during active COVID-19. The CDR3 runs from the conserved cysteine through the conserved F or W. The order of the fields is CDR3 length, V gene, J gene, clone size, D gene, CDR3 DNA, CDR3 protein. D genes are given only for firm matches. Clone size is stated in some rows and not others, as once, few, many or a class when expanded.

cdr3_length: 15
v_call: TRBV6-5
j_call: TRBJ2-7
clone_size: NA
d_call: NA
cdr3_nt: TGTGCCAGCAGGATTTTTGTGGCCGGGTCCTACGAGCAGTACTTC
cdr3_aa: CASRIFVAGSYEQYF

cdr3_length: 15
v_call: TRBV29-1
j_call: TRBJ2-4
clone_size: NA
d_call: NA
cdr3_nt: TGCAGCGTCTATGCAAGGAGGGGGCTGGGAAACATTCAGTACTTC
cdr3_aa: CSVYARRGLGNIQYF

cdr3_length: 20
v_call: TRBV5-4
j_call: TRBJ2-2
clone_size: NA
d_call: TRBD2
cdr3_nt: TGTGCCAGCAGTCGGACGACTAGCGGGCGAAAAGGTCGGGGCACCGGGGAGCTGTTTTTT
cdr3_aa: CASSRTTSGRKGRGTGELFF

cdr3_length: 16
v_call: TRBV21-1
j_call: TRBJ1-2
clone_size: NA
d_call: NA
cdr3_nt: TGTGCCAGCAGCCCTTTTCGGAGGGTCGGTCCATATGGCTACACCTTC
cdr3_aa: CASSPFRRVGPYGYTF

cdr3_length: 16
v_call: TRBV7-2
j_call: TRBJ2-2
clone_size: NA
d_call: TRBD1
cdr3_nt: TGTGCCAGCAATTACCCAACCAGGGGGCGCACCGGGGAGCTGTTTTTT
cdr3_aa: CASNYPTRGRTGELFF

cdr3_length: 12
v_call: TRBV6-5
j_call: TRBJ1-1
clone_size: NA
d_call: NA
cdr3_nt: TGTGCCAGCAGCCGGGGGGACACTGAAGCTTTCTTT
cdr3_aa: CASSRGDTEAFF

cdr3_length: 16
v_call: TRBV27
j_call: TRBJ2-1
clone_size: NA
d_call: TRBD2
cdr3_nt: TGTGCCAGCAGTCTCCGGGGCGGGGGGCTCTACAATGAGCAGTTCTTC
cdr3_aa: CASSLRGGGLYNEQFF

cdr3_length: 16
v_call: TRBV7-6
j_call: TRBJ1-3
clone_size: once
d_call: NA
cdr3_nt: TGTGCCAGCACCCCCGACAGCTTTAGCTCTGGAAACACCATATATTTT
cdr3_aa: CASTPDSFSSGNTIYF

cdr3_length: 13
v_call: TRBV11-1
j_call: TRBJ1-1
clone_size: NA
d_call: NA
cdr3_nt: TGTGCCAGCAGCCGTAGTACAAGCGCTGAAGCTTTCTTT
cdr3_aa: CASSRSTSAEAFF

cdr3_length: 15
v_call: TRBV19
j_call: TRBJ1-1
clone_size: NA
d_call: NA
cdr3_nt: TGTGCCAGTACCTTGGACAGAAGAATGAACACTGAAGCTTTCTTT
cdr3_aa: CASTLDRRMNTEAFF

cdr3_length: 16
v_call: TRBV29-1
j_call: TRBJ1-5
clone_size: NA
d_call: NA
cdr3_nt: TGCAGCGTTGAAATGGTGGGACACCCTAGCAATCAGCCCCAGCATTTT
cdr3_aa: CSVEMVGHPSNQPQHF

cdr3_length: 14
v_call: TRBV10-2
j_call: TRBJ1-3
clone_size: NA
d_call: NA
cdr3_nt: TGCGCCAGCAGTGAGACTTCATCTGGAAACACCATATATTTT
cdr3_aa: CASSETSSGNTIYF

cdr3_length: 16
v_call: TRBV6-2/TRBV6-3
j_call: TRBJ2-2
clone_size: NA
d_call: TRBD1
cdr3_nt: TGTGCCAGCAGTTACACAGGGACAGGTTACACCGGGGAGCTGTTTTTT
cdr3_aa: CASSYTGTGYTGELFF

cdr3_length: 13
v_call: TRBV21-1
j_call: TRBJ1-2
clone_size: NA
d_call: NA
cdr3_nt: TGTGCCAGCACCAAAAACGGTAGACAGACCGACACCTTC
cdr3_aa: CASTKNGRQTDTF

cdr3_length: 15
v_call: TRBV6-5
j_call: TRBJ1-5
clone_size: NA
d_call: NA
cdr3_nt: TGTGCCAGCAGCGACAACAGGGACGGCGAGAGGCCCCAGCATTTT
cdr3_aa: CASSDNRDGERPQHF

cdr3_length: 10
v_call: TRBV7-9
j_call: TRBJ1-2
clone_size: NA
d_call: NA
cdr3_nt: TGTGCCAGTGAAATAGATGGCTACACCTTC
cdr3_aa: CASEIDGYTF

cdr3_length: 16
v_call: TRBV27
j_call: TRBJ1-2
clone_size: NA
d_call: TRBD1
cdr3_nt: TGTGCCAGCAGTGCTCGCTGGGACAGCGCGAACTATGGCTACACCTTC
cdr3_aa: CASSARWDSANYGYTF

cdr3_length: 15
v_call: TRBV7-3
j_call: TRBJ2-2
clone_size: once
d_call: TRBD2
cdr3_nt: TGTGCCAGCAGCTTAGAGGCCCGGGGGGCCGGGGAGCTGTTTTTT
cdr3_aa: CASSLEARGAGELFF

cdr3_length: 14
v_call: TRBV3-1/TRBV3-2
j_call: TRBJ1-1
clone_size: NA
d_call: TRBD1
cdr3_nt: TGTGCCAGCCGATGGGGACAGGCTCAAACTGAAGCTTTCTTT
cdr3_aa: CASRWGQAQTEAFF

cdr3_length: 14
v_call: TRBV7-9
j_call: TRBJ2-1
clone_size: once
d_call: NA
cdr3_nt: TGTGCCAGCAGCGTCCTAAGCTCCTACAATGAGCAGTTCTTC
cdr3_aa: CASSVLSSYNEQFF

cdr3_length: 15
v_call: TRBV5-1
j_call: TRBJ1-4
clone_size: NA
d_call: NA
cdr3_nt: TGCGCCAGCAGCTTGGGTCCAGGGAGGGATGAAAAACTGTTTTTT
cdr3_aa: CASSLGPGRDEKLFF

cdr3_length: 16
v_call: TRBV7-2
j_call: TRBJ2-5
clone_size: NA
d_call: TRBD2
cdr3_nt: TGTGCCAGCAGCCAGAGGGGGACTAGCGGGGAAGAGACCCAGTACTTC
cdr3_aa: CASSQRGTSGEETQYF

cdr3_length: 14
v_call: TRBV6-5
j_call: TRBJ2-2
clone_size: NA
d_call: TRBD1
cdr3_nt: TGTGCCAGCAGTTACCAACAGGGGCCCGGGGAGCTGTTTTTT
cdr3_aa: CASSYQQGPGELFF

cdr3_length: 15
v_call: TRBV6-1
j_call: TRBJ2-3
clone_size: once
d_call: NA
cdr3_nt: TGTGCCAGCAGACTCAGGGGAGTAACGACAGATACGCAGTATTTT
cdr3_aa: CASRLRGVTTDTQYF

cdr3_length: 14
v_call: TRBV7-8
j_call: TRBJ1-5
clone_size: NA
d_call: NA
cdr3_nt: TGTGCCAGCAGCTTCGGAGGGGCGGGTCAGCCCCAGCATTTT
cdr3_aa: CASSFGGAGQPQHF

cdr3_length: 15
v_call: TRBV6-5
j_call: TRBJ1-5
clone_size: NA
d_call: NA
cdr3_nt: TGTGCCAGCAGTTACTCCGGGGGGTCCAATCAGCCCCAGCATTTT
cdr3_aa: CASSYSGGSNQPQHF

cdr3_length: 14
v_call: TRBV3-1/TRBV3-2
j_call: TRBJ2-7
clone_size: NA
d_call: NA
cdr3_nt: TGTGCCAGCAGCCGGCGGCCAGCTATCTACGAGCAGTACTTC
cdr3_aa: CASSRRPAIYEQYF

cdr3_length: 13
v_call: TRBV11-2
j_call: TRBJ1-1
clone_size: once
d_call: TRBD1
cdr3_nt: TGTGCCAGCACCTTGGACAGGGACACTGAAGCTTTCTTT
cdr3_aa: CASTLDRDTEAFF

cdr3_length: 13
v_call: TRBV6-1
j_call: TRBJ1-5
clone_size: few
d_call: NA
cdr3_nt: TGTGCCAGCAGTGATTTAGACAATCAGCCCCAGCATTTT
cdr3_aa: CASSDLDNQPQHF

cdr3_length: 15
v_call: TRBV3-1/TRBV3-2
j_call: TRBJ1-6
clone_size: NA
d_call: NA
cdr3_nt: TGTGCCAGCAGCCAACTGAGCTCCTATAATTCACCCCTCCACTTT
cdr3_aa: CASSQLSSYNSPLHF

cdr3_length: 11
v_call: TRBV6-5
j_call: TRBJ1-1
clone_size: NA
d_call: NA
cdr3_nt: TGTGCCAGCAGGCGGGACACTGAAGCTTTCTTT
cdr3_aa: CASRRDTEAFF

cdr3_length: 15
v_call: TRBV30
j_call: TRBJ1-2
clone_size: NA
d_call: NA
cdr3_nt: TGTGCCTGGAGCCCCGGGGGGGGATCCAATTATGGCTACACCTTC
cdr3_aa: CAWSPGGGSNYGYTF

cdr3_length: 17
v_call: TRBV5-1
j_call: TRBJ2-5
clone_size: few
d_call: NA
cdr3_nt: TGCGCCAGCAAGTCTGGTGAGGGTTCCGGGTTGAGAGAGACCCAGTACTTC
cdr3_aa: CASKSGEGSGLRETQYF

cdr3_length: 19
v_call: TRBV12-5
j_call: TRBJ2-1
clone_size: NA
d_call: TRBD2
cdr3_nt: TGTGCTAGTGGTTTGGTACTGGGAGGGATAGTAGCTTCTGGGAATGAGCAGTTCTTC
cdr3_aa: CASGLVLGGIVASGNEQFF

cdr3_length: 13
v_call: TRBV5-1
j_call: TRBJ2-2
clone_size: NA
d_call: TRBD1
cdr3_nt: TGCGCCAGCAGCTGGGGACAGACCGGGGAGCTGTTTTTT
cdr3_aa: CASSWGQTGELFF

cdr3_length: 12
v_call: TRBV7-8
j_call: TRBJ2-3
clone_size: NA
d_call: TRBD2
cdr3_nt: TGTGCCAGCAGCCAGGCGGGCGGGAGAAGGTATTTT
cdr3_aa: CASSQAGGRRYF

cdr3_length: 15
v_call: TRBV6-5
j_call: TRBJ1-4
clone_size: NA
d_call: NA
cdr3_nt: TGTGCCAGCAGCCGCCTCGGGGGGTTGGATGAAAAACTGTTTTTT
cdr3_aa: CASSRLGGLDEKLFF

cdr3_length: 15
v_call: TRBV5-1
j_call: TRBJ1-6
clone_size: NA
d_call: NA
cdr3_nt: TGCGCCAGCAGCTTAGAGGGCTCCTATAATTCACCCCTCCACTTT
cdr3_aa: CASSLEGSYNSPLHF

cdr3_length: 13
v_call: TRBV15
j_call: TRBJ1-2
clone_size: NA
d_call: NA
cdr3_nt: TGTGCCACCAGCAGCCCTCAGGGATATGGCTACACCTTC
cdr3_aa: CATSSPQGYGYTF

cdr3_length: 14
v_call: TRBV7-2
j_call: TRBJ2-7
clone_size: few
d_call: TRBD1
cdr3_nt: TGTGCCAGCAGCCAAGGACAGGGGGGATTGGAGCAGTACTTC
cdr3_aa: CASSQGQGGLEQYF

cdr3_length: 14
v_call: TRBV19
j_call: TRBJ2-2
clone_size: many
d_call: NA
cdr3_nt: TGTGCCAGTAAGCAGGGGCTTAACACCGGGGAGCTGTTTTTT
cdr3_aa: CASKQGLNTGELFF